This TCR beta chain originates from a study of CD8+CD57+ T cells in acquired aplastic anemia (dated by TCRdb to 2016 to 2018). As for the study more broadly: Extracted DNA from sorted CD4+ and CD8+ cells averaged about 3 ug, ranging from roughly 0.19 to 27.4 ug. Healthy donor samples averaged roughly 9.8 million reads for CD4+ and 11.0 million for CD8+ cells.

The CDR3 measures 14 amino acids from cysteine to phenylalanine. The kept DNA is CDR3 alone, 42 bases in frame from the first base. Reading the germline V gene (reference sequence) gives CDR1 DFQATT and CDR2 SNEGSKA. V is trimmed back by 5 bases and J by 6 bases, and the junction contains 10 bases that no gene match accounts for. In the study, sorted CD4+ and CD8+ blood T cells from patients with severe aplastic anemia and from healthy subjects underwent deep sequencing of TCR repertoires. Ficoll-Paque density gradient centrifugation was used to isolate peripheral blood mononuclear cells. Before DNA extraction, CD4+ and CD8+ T cells were sorted with FACS or magnetic beads. General findings and caveats noted by the study authors: Around 30 CD8+ CDR3 sequences were found in both patients and controls but appeared to be highly expressed in patients and within the immunodominant clones of the patients. No significant difference in CD8+ Simpson's diversity was found between patients and healthy controls (P=0.060).

The table lists this clonotype with a count of one. Its antigen remains undetermined. Per-base quality was not reported, and no clone a single base away is much larger than it. Support from one read is weak. Genomic DNA served as template for TCR beta VDJ combination and CDR3 sequence profiling. An Illumina HiSeq 2000 was the platform used for TCR repertoire sequencing. On the study's bioinformatics: Repertoire assessment relied on Simpson's diversity index, CDR3 size and DJ length profiles, and TRBV/TRBJ rearrangement plots. The most abundant DNA sequence in the deep sequencing data was defined as the immunodominant clone. CDR3 amino acid sequences were screened for sharing across subjects and were compared with published repertoires and the VDJdb database. TCRdb took the public reads, trimmed them with fastp at Q25, ran MiXCR for clone calling and kept in-frame beta chains. Every entry covers one CDR3 protein and lists the most common genes and DNA from its rows. It is TCRdb's table, rather than the study itself, that gives the V and J calls and clone size. For this sample the table gives about 160,000 distinct CDR3 sequences, of which approximately 44% were detected only once. The top ten clonotypes cover about 1.1% of the sample.

Material for sequencing was sorted CD4+, CD8+, or CD8+CD57+ T cells (not recorded which) from PBMCs. The sequence was collected from a human donor in good health. This chain joins TRBV20-1 to TRBJ2-3; 8 middle bases align to TRBD1. The DNA sequence is given as TGCAGTGCTCCCCGGGACAGGTCCGTTGATACGCAGTATTTT. It is translated as CSAPRDRSVDTQYF.